These T cell receptor beta chains were read from a single sample in a study of blood T cells in healthy people across ages. TCRdb itself ran the 5' RACE reads through MiXCR, one entry per CDR3 protein. This sample carries about 800,000 distinct CDR3 sequences, about 46% of them seen once, and the ten largest clones take around a sixth. The sequencing sample was made of blood. These receptors were collected from a man aged 80 or over in good health. Each CDR3 is given with its conserved first and last residue.

14 | TRBV4-3 | CASSQDLRQETQYF
16 | TRBV24-1 | CATSDHEPQEADTQYF
17 | TRBV11-1 | CASSHGTSGRVGNEQFF
16 | TRBV2 | CASIGTGREFNYGYTF
17 | TRBV5-1 | CASSPLRGGPISYEQYF
12 | TRBV7-2 | CASSPVPGTEYF
14 | TRBV7-2 | CASSQVPESDTQYF
14 | TRBV7-2 | CASSQYRDQETQYF
17 | TRBV20-1 | CSARDQLGTRFIDEQYF
12 | TRBV12-3/TRBV12-4 | CASSLRRPPLHF
14 | TRBV5-1 | CASTYITGVETQYF
12 | TRBV20-1 | CSARTGGYEQYF
14 | TRBV7-2 | CASSFGTASRGYTF
14 | TRBV7-9 | CASRGTYSYNEQFF
13 | TRBV6-5 | CASSSPGDYGYTF
13 | TRBV5-1 | CASSFGEDSPLHF
14 | TRBV28 | CASRRSSGANVLTF
13 | TRBV5-6 | CASSLVGAETQYF
14 | TRBV14 | CASSPRPGVGEQFF
16 | TRBV3-1 | CASSQRGAERTGELFF
13 | TRBV7-2 | CASSYDPGQTQYF
17 | TRBV28 | CASSLAWRGSGANALTF
14 | TRBV28 | CTSSFLAGSYEQYF
16 | TRBV7-2 | CASSLVGGDPYNEQFF
13 | TRBV12-3/TRBV12-4 | CASRGPGTDTQYF
19 | TRBV20-1 | CSARFFASGRPLTYNEQFF
12 | TRBV25-1 | CASRDSSYEQYF
17 | TRBV7-2 | CASSTPHLRGPSYEQYF
16 | TRBV9 | CASSVGASGSTDTQYF
14 | TRBV4-2 | CASSQASYQETQYF
12 | TRBV20-1 | CSASGQTYEQYF
13 | TRBV5-1 | CASTPGMYYGYTF
17 | TRBV5-1 | CASSLDTGTGGGYGYTF
13 | TRBV2 | CASLSDSSNEQFF
15 | TRBV7-9 | CASSFGAVQGSLLHF
15 | TRBV27 | CASKYSREMIETQYF
13 | TRBV20-1 | CSAPGVGGNEQFF
14 | TRBV10-3 | CAISESLSTDTQYF
16 | TRBV27 | CASSFRGLATYNEQFF
14 | TRBV29-1 | CSVVIGRGADTQYF
11 | TRBV29-1 | CSVEQTYEQYF
13 | TRBV29-1 | CSVGDQRSTEAFF
15 | TRBV25-1 | CASRQTGTLPYEQYF
13 | TRBV29-1 | CSTGDGVSYEQYF
16 | TRBV4-3 | CASSQTRPSVDNEQFF
14 | TRBV5-1 | CASSFGQVNNEQFF
16 | TRBV7-9 | CASSSIDRVPPDTQYF
13 | TRBV29-1 | CSVRGRDEGEQYF
16 | TRBV6-6 | CASSDQHSQVPEEQFF
13 | TRBV20-1 | CSAPGTGNYEQYF
16 | TRBV7-8 | CASSLGGDYRYNEQFF
15 | TRBV14 | CASSQDPKGSGELFF
16 | TRBV12-3/TRBV12-4 | CASSHSSTGGNYGYTF
14 | TRBV5-1 | CASSTTSAPCEQYF
16 | TRBV20-1 | CGATSKTGQTYNEQFF